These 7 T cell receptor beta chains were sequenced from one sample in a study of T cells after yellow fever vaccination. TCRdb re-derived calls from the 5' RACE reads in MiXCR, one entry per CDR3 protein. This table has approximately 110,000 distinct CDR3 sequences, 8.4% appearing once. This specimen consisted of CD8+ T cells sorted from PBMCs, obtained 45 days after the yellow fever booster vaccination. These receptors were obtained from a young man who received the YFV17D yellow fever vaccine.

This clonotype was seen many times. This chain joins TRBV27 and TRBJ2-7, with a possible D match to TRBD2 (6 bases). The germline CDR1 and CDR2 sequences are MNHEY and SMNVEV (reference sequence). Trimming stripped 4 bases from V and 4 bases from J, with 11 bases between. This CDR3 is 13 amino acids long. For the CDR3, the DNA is TGTGCCAGCAGTTCCGGGACTGGGTACGAGCAGTACTTC. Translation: CASSSGTGYEQYF.

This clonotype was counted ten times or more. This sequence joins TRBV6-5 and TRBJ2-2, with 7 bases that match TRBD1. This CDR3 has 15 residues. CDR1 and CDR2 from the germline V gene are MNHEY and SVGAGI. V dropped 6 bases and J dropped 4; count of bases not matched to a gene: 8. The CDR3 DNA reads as TGTGCCAGCAGCTACACGGGACAGTCCACCGGGGAGCTGTTTTTT. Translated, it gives CASSYTGQSTGELFF.

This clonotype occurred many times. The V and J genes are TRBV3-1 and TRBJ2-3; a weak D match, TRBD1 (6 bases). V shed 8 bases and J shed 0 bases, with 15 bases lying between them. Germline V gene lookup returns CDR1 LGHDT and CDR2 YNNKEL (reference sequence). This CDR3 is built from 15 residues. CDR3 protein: CASGQVDSSTDTQYF. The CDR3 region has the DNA TGTGCCAGCGGTCAAGTGGACAGTAGCACAGATACGCAGTATTTT.

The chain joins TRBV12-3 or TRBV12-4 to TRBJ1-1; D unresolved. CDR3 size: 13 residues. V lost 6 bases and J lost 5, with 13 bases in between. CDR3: CASSSVLSTEAFF. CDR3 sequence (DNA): TGTGCCAGCAGCTCCGTGTTGAGTACTGAAGCTTTCTTT.

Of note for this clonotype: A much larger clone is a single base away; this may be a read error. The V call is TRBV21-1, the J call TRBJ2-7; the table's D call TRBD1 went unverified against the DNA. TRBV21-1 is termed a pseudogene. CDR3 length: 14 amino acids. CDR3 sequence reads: CAGKRTGPHYEQYF. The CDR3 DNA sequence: TGTGCCGGCAAACGGACAGGGCCCCACTACGAGCAGTACTTC.

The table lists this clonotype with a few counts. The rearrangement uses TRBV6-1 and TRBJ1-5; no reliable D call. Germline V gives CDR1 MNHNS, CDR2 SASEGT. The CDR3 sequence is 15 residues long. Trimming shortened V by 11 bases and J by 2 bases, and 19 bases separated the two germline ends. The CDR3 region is CAGAEGPGGNQPQHF. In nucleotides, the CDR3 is TGTGCCGGAGCCGAGGGCCCAGGAGGCAATCAGCCCCAGCATTTT.

This chain's CDR3 is CASCQATGLAGTDTQYF. The CDR3 nucleotides read TGTGCCTCCTGCCAAGCTACCGGACTAGCGGGCACAGATACGCAGTATTTT. The V gene is TRBV9, the J gene TRBJ2-3; TRBD2 matches 10 bases. CDR1 SGDLS and CDR2 YYNGEE come from the germline V gene. V gave up 10 bases and J gave up 1 base; unmatched junction bases: 15. The CDR3 length is 17 residues. Full variable domain (outside the CDR3, taken from reference TRBV9 and TRBJ2-3): DSGVTQTPKHLITATGQRVTLRCSPRSGDLSVYWYQQSLDQGLQFLIQYYNGEERAKGNILERFSAQQFPDLHSELNLSSLELGDSALYFCASCQATGLAGTDTQYFGPGTRLTVL.